The present entry profiles one T cell receptor (beta chain) with its context. The sample originates from a study of T cell changes during pregnancy in multiple sclerosis. The length of the CDR3 is 14 residues. Assay: immunoSEQ multiplex PCR; the TCRdb copy retains only in-frame clones and omits some. This table holds 25,000 to 30,000 clones, more than 90% found once. The chain uses TRBV21-1 and TRBJ2-7; the table's TRBD2 call for D was not verified on the DNA. TRBV21-1 is designated a pseudogene. The sample in question was CD8+ T cells from peripheral blood mononuclear cells, obtained before pregnancy. This TCR was sampled from a female donor with multiple sclerosis, enrolled in a pregnancy study. DNA for the CDR3: TGTGCCAGCAGCCCCTGGCGGGTTACCTACGAGCAGTACTTC. It is translated as CASSPWRVTYEQYF.